The 19 T cell receptor beta chains below come from one sample, sequenced in a study of radiotherapy plus CTLA-4 blockade in lung cancer. Only in-frame clones appear in the TCRdb table, and some are missing; sequencing was by immunoSEQ multiplex PCR. The data contain roughly 110,000 clones, more than 75% of them singletons. The specimen was peripheral blood, collected from a patient treated with radiotherapy plus ipilimumab. The receptors stem from a human donor with non-small cell lung cancer that progressed on radiotherapy plus ipilimumab. Some clones in this sample may be carry-over from other donors' samples.

The V call is TRBV5-1, the J call TRBJ2-7, with TRBD2 as a possible D gene (6 bases). Looked up from germline, CDR1 is SGHRS and CDR2 is YFSETQ. The CDR3 sequence is 15 residues long. Trimming removed 1 base from V and 0 bases from J, with 11 bases in between. The CDR3 DNA is TGCGCCAGCAGCTTGATCATTAGCGGCTCCTACGAGCAGTACTTC. Residues: CASSLIISGSYEQYF.

The chain uses TRBV5-1 and TRBJ2-3; TRBD2 matches 15 bases. CDR1 and CDR2 (germline): SGHRS, YFSETQ. V shed 4 bases, J shed 5 bases, and the junction held 5 bases outside the gene matches. The CDR3 loop spans 16 amino acids. DNA of the CDR3: TGCGCCAGCAGCCAGGGACTAGCGGGGGGCCGAGATACGCAGTATTTT. The encoded protein is CASSQGLAGGRDTQYF.

The V call is TRBV11-2, the J call TRBJ1-1, with D maybe TRBD1 (5 bases). There are 15 residues in the CDR3. Germline lookup yields CDR1 SGHAT and CDR2 FQNNGV. Trimming cost V 0 bases and J 5 bases, with 13 bases left between them. CDR3 nucleotides: TGTGCCAGCAGCTTAGATCCAGGGACGGGGACTGAAGCTTTCTTT. Translating it yields CASSLDPGTGTEAFF.

This chain connects TRBV10-1 to TRBJ2-1; D might be TRBD2 (6 bases). Trimming removed 8 bases at V and 2 bases at J, with 16 bases between. CDR1 is WNHNN, CDR2 SYGVQD, per germline (reference sequence). CDR3 length: 15 amino acids. The CDR3 region has the DNA TGCGCCAGCGAGTGGAGGAGGGGCACCTACAATGAGCAGTTCTTC. Protein sequence: CASEWRRGTYNEQFF.

This clone was counted once. The chain joins TRBV9 to TRBJ2-1; D might be TRBD2 (6 bases). Trimming shortened V by 2 bases and J by 1 base, and 13 bases separated the two germline ends. CDR1 is SGDLS, CDR2 YYNGEE, per germline. This CDR3 spans 16 amino acids. DNA for the CDR3: TGTGCCAGCAGCGTTGTTGGGGGGAGATCCTACAATGAGCAGTTCTTC. Translation: CASSVVGGRSYNEQFF.

The chain is built from TRBV2 and TRBJ2-2; 8 bases map to TRBD2. Per the germline V gene, CDR1 is SNHLY and CDR2 is FYNNEI. The CDR3 runs to 20 residues. The V and J ends lost 6 bases and 2 bases, in that order; junction bases with no gene match: 20. CDR3 sequence: CASRGLVGRPGYSNTGELFF. The CDR3, as DNA: TGTGCCAGCAGGGGACTAGTCGGGCGCCCGGGATACTCTAACACCGGGGAGCTGTTTTTT.

The chain carries TRBV6-4 and TRBJ1-1, with D uncertain. The V end was cut by 3 bases, the J end by 1 base, with 6 bases between. CDR3 length: 13 residues. Germline lookup yields CDR1 MRHNA and CDR2 SNTAGT. This CDR3 reads CASSESENTEAFF. DNA of the CDR3: TGTGCCAGCAGTGAGTCAGAGAACACTGAAGCTTTCTTT.

This clone was seen a handful of times. The chain joins TRBV14 to TRBJ2-7; perhaps TRBD2 as D (6 bases). V dropped 2 bases and J dropped 9 bases, with 8 bases sitting between them. From germline, CDR1 is SGHDN and CDR2 FVKESK. The CDR3 runs to 11 residues. The CDR3 nucleotides read TGTGCCAGCAGCCAAAGGGACTCGCAGTACTTC. Encoded protein: CASSQRDSQYF.

The chain is built from TRBV28 and TRBJ1-2; D ambiguous. From germline, CDR1 is MDHEN and CDR2 SYDVKM. Trimming shortened V by 3 bases and J by 3 bases, and 11 bases separated the two germline ends. The CDR3 consists of 14 residues. Written as DNA, the CDR3 is TGTGCCAGCAGTTTGGGAGTGTACTACTATGGCTACACCTTC. This sequence encodes CASSLGVYYYGYTF.

The chain joins TRBV9 to TRBJ1-5; D is possibly TRBD1 (5 bases). The germline V gene encodes CDR1 SGDLS and CDR2 YYNGEE. The CDR3 contains 16 residues. CDR3 nucleotide sequence: TGTCCAGCCCGCACGCAGGGACCAAATAGCAATCAGCCCCAGCATTTT. It is translated as CPARTQGPNSNQPQHF.

Remarks on this clone: The sample holds other DNA sequences that translate to the same CDR3. The chain joins TRBV19 to TRBJ2-3, with TRBD1 identical over 7 bases. The CDR3 covers 14 residues. The V gene's germline CDR1 is LNHDA and CDR2 SQIVND (reference sequence). With 2 bases clipped from V and 4 bases from J, the junction kept 3 bases outside the gene matches. Here the CDR3 DNA reads TGTGCCAGTAGTATACGACAGGGCTCAGATACGCAGTATTTT. This encodes CASSIRQGSDTQYF.

The sample holds a few counts of this clone. The genes are TRBV7-2 and TRBJ1-2, with TRBD1 as a possible D gene (6 bases). CDR3 length equals 15 residues. Per the germline V gene, CDR1 is SGHTA and CDR2 is FQGNSA. V lost 2 bases, J lost 4 bases, and 14 bases lay in between. The CDR3 sequence is CASSLRWGAGYGYTF. The DNA for the CDR3 is TGTGCCAGCAGCTTACGTTGGGGGGCTGGCTATGGCTACACCTTC.

V and J are TRBV18 and TRBJ2-5, with 7 nucleotides matching TRBD1. There are 14 residues in the CDR3. Trimming at V came to 0 bases and at J to 10 bases, leaving 8 bases not matched to a gene. CDR1 KGHSH and CDR2 LQKENI come from the germline V gene. This CDR3 is CASSPPSAQGDQYF. CDR3 DNA sequence: TGTGCCAGCTCACCACCCTCCGCGCAGGGGGACCAGTACTTC. The whole variable domain, remainder taken from reference TRBV18 and TRBJ2-5, is NAGVMQNPRHLVRRRGQEARLRCSPMKGHSHVYWYRQLPEEGLKFMVYLQKENIIDESGMPKERFSAEFPKEGPSILRIQQVVRGDSAAYFCASSPPSAQGDQYFGPGTRLLVL.

This clone was seen only once. The chain couples TRBV6-4 to TRBJ2-2; a possible D gene is TRBD1 (6 bases). Germline V CDR1 and CDR2: MRHNA, SNTAGT. The CDR3 extends over 15 amino acids. V lost 6 bases to trimming and J lost 1 base, with 12 bases between them. The CDR3 reads CASREWGQNTGELFF. As DNA, the CDR3 is TGTGCCAGCAGAGAATGGGGGCAGAACACCGGGGAGCTGTTTTTT.

The chain is built from TRBV19 and TRBJ1-4, with 9 nucleotides matching TRBD1. Germline V gives CDR1 LNHDA, CDR2 SQIVND (reference sequence). This CDR3 has 14 amino acids. Losses at the gene ends were 6 bases for V and 6 bases for J; bases not matched to a gene: 5. This chain's CDR3 is CASRARDRDEKLFF. The CDR3 DNA follows: TGTGCCAGTAGGGCCCGGGACAGGGATGAAAAACTGTTTTTT.

To note about this clone: A junction end diverges from the germline sequence, so it may reflect a read error. This sequence joins TRBV28 and TRBJ1-1, with 7 bases identical to TRBD1. CDR3 size: 12 residues. Germline values: CDR1 MDHEN, CDR2 SYDVKM. This CDR3 is CATLPRDSVFLF. CDR3 DNA: TGTGCGACGTTACCCCGGGACAGCGTCTTTCTCTTT.

A word on this clone: One end of the junction does not line up with germline, which may come from a read error. V gene TRBV6-5 combines with J gene TRBJ2-7; D call uncertain. The length of the CDR3 is 12 residues. Germline V gives CDR1 MNHEY, CDR2 SVGAGI. The CDR3 DNA reads TGTGCCAGCAGTTATAGGGTCGCTACGAGAGGCTTC. Translating gives CASSYRVATRGF.

This clone was seen more than once but under ten times. The chain couples TRBV5-1 to TRBJ1-3, with TRBD1 as a possible D gene (5 bases). CDR1 is SGHRS and CDR2 is YFSETQ in the germline V gene. V was trimmed by 0 bases and J by 4 bases, leaving 11 bases between them. The CDR3 is made up of 15 amino acids. The CDR3 region has the DNA TGCGCCAGCAGCTTGGCCTCGGCAGGGGGAAACACCATATATTTT. Translated, it gives CASSLASAGGNTIYF.

The chain combines TRBV5-1 with TRBJ1-6, with D maybe TRBD1 (5 bases). The CDR3 length is 15 residues. Germline CDR1 is SGHRS and CDR2 is YFSETQ. V was clipped by 1 base and J by 9 bases, with 14 bases between them. CDR3 sequence: CASSLSGPGSSPLHF. CDR3 bases: TGCGCCAGCAGCTTGTCAGGGCCCGGGTCTTCACCCCTCCACTTT.